This T cell receptor beta chain was sequenced during a study of response to subunit inactivated influenza vaccine. Study findings and constraints: Each seasonal influenza vaccination, the authors suggested, recruits few new T cells.

Turning to this clonotype: The antigen remains unidentified.

The germline gives CDR1 MNHNS, CDR2 SASEGT. The V end lost 6 bases, the J end lost 2 bases, and 16 bases lay between the germline ends. The CDR3 consists of 15 residues. TCRdb reprocessed the RT-PCR reads via MiXCR and lists one record per CDR3 protein. The table lists about 570,000 distinct CDR3 sequences, 10% to 15% of them singletons. This receptor was identified in a man aged 50-59 years who received an inactivated influenza vaccine. V is TRBV6-1 and J is TRBJ1-2; TRBD1 might be the D (5 bases). Sequenced here: PBMCs from blood, sampled on the day of vaccination. Written as DNA, the CDR3 is TGTGCCAGCAGGAGAATCCCCGGGGACAACTATGGCTACACCTTC. It translates to CASRRIPGDNYGYTF.